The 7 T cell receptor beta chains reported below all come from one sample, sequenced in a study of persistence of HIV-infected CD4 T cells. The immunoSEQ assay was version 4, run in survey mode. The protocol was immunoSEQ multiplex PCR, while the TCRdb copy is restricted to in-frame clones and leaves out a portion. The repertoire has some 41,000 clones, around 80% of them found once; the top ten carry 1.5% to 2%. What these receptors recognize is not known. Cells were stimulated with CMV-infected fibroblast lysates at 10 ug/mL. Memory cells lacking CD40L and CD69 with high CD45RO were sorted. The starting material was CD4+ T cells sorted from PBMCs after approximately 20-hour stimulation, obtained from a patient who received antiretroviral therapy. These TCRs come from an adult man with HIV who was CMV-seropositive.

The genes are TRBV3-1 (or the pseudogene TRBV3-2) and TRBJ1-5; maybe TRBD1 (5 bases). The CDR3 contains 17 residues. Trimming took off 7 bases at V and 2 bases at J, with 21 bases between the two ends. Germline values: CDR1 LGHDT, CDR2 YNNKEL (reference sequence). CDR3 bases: TGTGCCAGCACACCTTCGGCCGGGGGAAGGGGCAATCAGCCCCAGCATTTT. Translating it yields CASTPSAGGRGNQPQHF.

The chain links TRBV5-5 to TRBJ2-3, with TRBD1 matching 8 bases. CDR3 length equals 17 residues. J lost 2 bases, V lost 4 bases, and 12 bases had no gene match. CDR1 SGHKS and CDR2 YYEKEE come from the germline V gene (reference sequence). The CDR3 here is CASSPGTGGRYTDTQYF. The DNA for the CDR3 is TGTGCCAGCAGCCCAGGGACAGGAGGACGTTACACAGATACGCAGTATTTT.

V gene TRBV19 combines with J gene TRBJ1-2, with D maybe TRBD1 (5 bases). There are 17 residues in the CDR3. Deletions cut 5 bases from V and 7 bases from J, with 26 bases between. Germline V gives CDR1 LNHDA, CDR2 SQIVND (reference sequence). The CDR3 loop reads CASSPTSAVWGSSGYTF. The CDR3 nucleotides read TGTGCCAGTAGTCCTACATCCGCCGTTTGGGGCAGCTCTGGCTACACCTTC. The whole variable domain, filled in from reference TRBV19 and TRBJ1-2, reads DGGITQSPKYLFRKEGQNVTLSCEQNLNHDAMYWYRQDPGQGLRLIYYSQIVNDFQKGDIAEGYSVSREKKESFPLTVTSAQKNPTAFYLCASSPTSAVWGSSGYTFGSGTRLTVV.

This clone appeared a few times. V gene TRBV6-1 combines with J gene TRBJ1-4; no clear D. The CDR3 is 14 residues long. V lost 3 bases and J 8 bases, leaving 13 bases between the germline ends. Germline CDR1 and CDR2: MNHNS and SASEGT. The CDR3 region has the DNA TGTGCCAGCAGTGACGTTAGAGATGGGGAAAAACTGTTTTTT. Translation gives CASSDVRDGEKLFF.

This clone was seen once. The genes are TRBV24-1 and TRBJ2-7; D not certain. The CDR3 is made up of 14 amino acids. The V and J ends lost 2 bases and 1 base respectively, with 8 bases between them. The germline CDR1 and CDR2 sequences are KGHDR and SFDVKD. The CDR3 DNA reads TGTGCCACCAGTGATTCGCGCCCTTCCTACGAGCAGTACTTC. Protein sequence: CATSDSRPSYEQYF.

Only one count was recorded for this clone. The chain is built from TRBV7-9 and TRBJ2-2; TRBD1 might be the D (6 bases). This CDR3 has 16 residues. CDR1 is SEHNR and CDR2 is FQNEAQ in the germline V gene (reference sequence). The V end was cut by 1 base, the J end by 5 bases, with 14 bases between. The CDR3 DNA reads TGTGCCAGCAGCTTAGGCATGGGACAAGAAACCGGGGAGCTGTTTTTT. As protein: CASSLGMGQETGELFF.

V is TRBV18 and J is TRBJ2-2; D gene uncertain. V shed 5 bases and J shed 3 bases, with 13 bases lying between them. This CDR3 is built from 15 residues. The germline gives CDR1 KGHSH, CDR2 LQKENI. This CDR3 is CASSEQTPDTGELFF. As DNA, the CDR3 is TGTGCCAGCTCAGAACAGACCCCTGACACCGGGGAGCTGTTTTTT.